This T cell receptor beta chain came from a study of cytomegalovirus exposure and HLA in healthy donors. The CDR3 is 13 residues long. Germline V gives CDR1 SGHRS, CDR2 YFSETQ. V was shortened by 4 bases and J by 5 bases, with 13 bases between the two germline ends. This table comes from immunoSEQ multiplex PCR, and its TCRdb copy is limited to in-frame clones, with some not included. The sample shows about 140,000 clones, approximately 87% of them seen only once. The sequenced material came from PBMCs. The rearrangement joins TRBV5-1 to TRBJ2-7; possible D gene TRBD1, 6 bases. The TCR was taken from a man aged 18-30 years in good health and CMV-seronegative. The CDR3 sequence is CASSLSGVHEQYF. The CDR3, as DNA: TGCGCCAGCAGCCTTTCAGGGGTCCACGAGCAGTACTTC.